This T cell receptor beta chain derives from a study of radiation and T cells in renal cell carcinoma. Study-wide background: Nephrectomy followed 15 Gy stereotactic body radiation by 4 weeks.

Time point: blood 2 weeks post-SBRT. Stated treatment: 15 Gy SBRT to primary tumor, nephrectomy 4 weeks later. After SBRT, blood was collected at 2 and 4 weeks, plus baseline. This renal cell carcinoma was of the clear cell type. CDR3 length: 14 residues. The V end lost 0 bases, the J end lost 4 bases, and 9 bases lay between the germline ends. CDR1 SGHTA and CDR2 FQGNSA come from the germline V gene. This table comes from immunoSEQ multiplex PCR, and its TCRdb copy is limited to in-frame clones, with some not included. The table shows about 130,000 clones, with approximately 85% occurring only once. The sample in question was blood, obtained from a patient whose treatment included radiotherapy and nephrectomy. The V and J genes are TRBV7-2 and TRBJ1-2; unclear D gene. This sequence was found in a middle-aged man with renal cell carcinoma. The DNA for the CDR3 is TGTGCCAGCAGCTTAGCGCGTGTTGGCTATGGCTACACCTTC. Protein sequence: CASSLARVGYGYTF.